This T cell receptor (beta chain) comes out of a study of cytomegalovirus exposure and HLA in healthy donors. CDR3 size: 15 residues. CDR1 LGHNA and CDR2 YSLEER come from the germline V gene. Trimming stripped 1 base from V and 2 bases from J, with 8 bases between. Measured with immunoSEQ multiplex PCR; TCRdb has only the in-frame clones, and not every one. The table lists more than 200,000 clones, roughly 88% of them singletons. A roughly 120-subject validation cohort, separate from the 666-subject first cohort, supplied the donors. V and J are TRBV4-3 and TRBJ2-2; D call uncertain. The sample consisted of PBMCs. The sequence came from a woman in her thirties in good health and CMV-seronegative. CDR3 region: CASSQVPDNTGELFF. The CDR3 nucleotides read TGCGCCAGCAGCCAAGTACCCGACAACACCGGGGAGCTGTTTTTT.